This TCR beta chain was sequenced for a study of T cells in Graves' hyperthyroidism and ophthalmopathy. On the study more broadly: Specimen type is peripheral blood, collected at initial diagnosis prior to any treatment.

Study results and limitations: A model built on 13 V-J features separated ophthalmopathy from stable hyperthyroidism.

This clonotype was observed a handful of times. Its specificity is unknown. It was at first hyperthyroidism diagnosis, before any ophthalmopathy symptoms, that the blood sample was taken. The investigators amplified TCR beta CDR3 regions from RNA transcripts. The study used the HTBI primer set for a first-round RT-PCR of the TCR CDR3. TCRdb re-called the multiplex PCR reads with MiXCR, one entry per CDR3 protein. Altogether fewer than 450,000 distinct CDR3 sequences are present, approximately 18% being singletons, with the ten largest covering approximately 35%. The V gene end was trimmed by 4 bases and the J gene end by 7 bases; junction bases not matched to a gene: 10. The length of the CDR3 is 16 residues. Germline assignment: CDR1 SGDLS and CDR2 YYNGEE.

Sequenced input: blood. The V gene is TRBV9, the J gene TRBJ2-1; 11 bases fit TRBD2. The source of this sequence is a woman aged 25-40 years with Graves' hyperthyroidism that later progressed to Graves' ophthalmopathy. The CDR3 region has the DNA TGTGCCAGCAGCACCCAACCGGGACTAGCGGATAATGAGCAGTTCTTC. Protein product: CASSTQPGLADNEQFF.